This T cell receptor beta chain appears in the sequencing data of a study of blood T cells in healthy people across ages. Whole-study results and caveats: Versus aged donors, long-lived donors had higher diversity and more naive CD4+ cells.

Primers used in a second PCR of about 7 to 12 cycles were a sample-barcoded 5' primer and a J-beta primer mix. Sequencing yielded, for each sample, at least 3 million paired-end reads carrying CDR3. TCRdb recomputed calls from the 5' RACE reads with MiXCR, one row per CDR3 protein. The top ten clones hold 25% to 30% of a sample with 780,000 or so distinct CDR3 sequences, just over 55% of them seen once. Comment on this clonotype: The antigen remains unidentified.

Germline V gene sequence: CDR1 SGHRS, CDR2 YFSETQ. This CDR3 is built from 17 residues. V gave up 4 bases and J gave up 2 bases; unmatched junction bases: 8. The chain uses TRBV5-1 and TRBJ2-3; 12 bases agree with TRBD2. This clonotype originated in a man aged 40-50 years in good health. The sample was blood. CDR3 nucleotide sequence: TGCGCCAGCAGCCTCGAAGCTAGCGGGAGGGCCACAGATACGCAGTATTTT. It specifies CASSLEASGRATDTQYF.